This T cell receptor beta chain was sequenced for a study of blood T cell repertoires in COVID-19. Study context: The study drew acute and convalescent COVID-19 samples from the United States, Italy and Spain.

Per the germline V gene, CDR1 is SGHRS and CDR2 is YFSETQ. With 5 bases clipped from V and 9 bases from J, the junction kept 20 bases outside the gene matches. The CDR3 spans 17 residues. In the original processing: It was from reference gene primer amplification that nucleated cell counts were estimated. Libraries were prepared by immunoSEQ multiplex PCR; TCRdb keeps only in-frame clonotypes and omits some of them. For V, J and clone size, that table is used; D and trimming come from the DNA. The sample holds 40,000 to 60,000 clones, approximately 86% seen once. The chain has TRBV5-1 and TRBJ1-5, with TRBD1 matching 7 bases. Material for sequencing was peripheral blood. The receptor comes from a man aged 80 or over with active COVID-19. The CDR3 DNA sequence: TGCGCCAGCAGGGGGGGACAGAATATTATCCTGTTGTGGCCCCAGCATTTT. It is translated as CASRGGQNIILLWPQHF.